The 3 T cell receptor beta chains presented below share a single source sample, sequenced in a study of T cells in Graves' hyperthyroidism and ophthalmopathy. TCR beta CDR3 sequences were amplified from RNA transcripts. With the HTBI primer set, the TCR CDR3 went through a first round of RT-PCR. Each CDR3 protein is one row after TCRdb ran MiXCR on the multiplex PCR reads. The table has roughly 290,000 distinct CDR3 sequences, about 13% seen once. Material for sequencing was blood. These receptors came from a woman aged 40 to 50 with Graves' hyperthyroidism.

The chain combines TRBV5-1 with TRBJ2-5, with 8 bases identical to TRBD1. Germline CDR1 SGHRS, CDR2 YFSETQ. The ends lost 4 bases at V and 2 bases at J; junction bases unmatched: 7. CDR3 length: 15 amino acids. CDR3 sequence (DNA): TGCGCCAGCAGCCCAGGGACAGGAGTACAAGAGACCCAGTACTTC. This codes for CASSPGTGVQETQYF.

The chain employs TRBV5-1 and TRBJ2-5, with TRBD2 matching over 12 bases. The V and J ends lost 0 bases and 5 bases, in that order; junction bases with no gene match: 5. The V gene's germline CDR1 is SGHRS and CDR2 YFSETQ. The CDR3 runs to 16 residues. The CDR3 reads CASSLGLAGEKETQYF. The CDR3 DNA is TGCGCCAGCAGCTTGGGACTAGCGGGAGAGAAGGAGACCCAGTACTTC.

The sample holds many counts of this clonotype. CDR3 coding DNA: TGCAGTGCTAGTTCGATGGGGCGGGGATTTTCACCCCTCCACTTT. Residues: CSASSMGRGFSPLHF. This chain uses TRBV20-1 with TRBJ1-6; the D gene is possibly TRBD1 (5 bases). V was pared by 3 bases and J by 9 bases, with 18 bases between. The germline CDR1 and CDR2 sequences are DFQATT and SNEGSKA (reference sequence). CDR3 size: 15 residues.